This section outlines one TCR beta chain sequence together with its context. This clonotype was observed a few times. The antigen this receptor binds is unknown. Nothing much larger sits one base from this clone, and base qualities are not available. The sample is drawn from a study of blood T cells in healthy people across ages (dated by TCRdb to about 2015). In the study overall: Template switching captured roughly one uniquely barcoded TCR beta cDNA molecule per two T cells in model experiments. The study measured age-related changes in TCR beta repertoire diversity using deep sequencing normalized with unique cDNA molecular identifiers. The donors were split into four age groups: young (average around 15 years), middle-aged (39), aged (more than 55) and long-lived (82). To avoid experimental bias, donors of different ages were spread randomly across the sequencing lanes. The study analyzed two additional independent replicas of 1 million unique cDNA reads from the same blood draw for two donors, one aged 18 to 30 and one aged 80 or older.

Donors were a few dozen systemically healthy Caucasian individuals from Russia aged 6 to 90 years. Approximately 10 milliliters of peripheral blood were collected from each donor into EDTA-treated Vacutainer tubes. Ficoll-Paque density-gradient centrifugation was used to isolate PBMCs, with at least 7 million per sample. Trizol reagent was used to extract total RNA from PBMCs, with at least 6 micrograms per sample. For every donor, an aliquot of PBMCs went through flow cytometry to measure the percentages of naive CD45RAhigh/CD27high T cells. The paper's findings and limits, for the study overall: Observed TCR beta diversity correlated strongly with the percentage of naive T cells measured by flow cytometry. The long-lived group showed more naive CD4+ T cells, fewer expanded clones and increased TCR diversity than the aged group, suggesting age selection. Donor CMV infection status was unknown, potentially confounding age-related changes in expanded clonotypes. Total diversity estimates from one million sequenced T cells were considered lower bounds and underestimates. Observed TCR beta diversity per million T cells fell roughly linearly with age, and a significant reduction was already apparent by age around 40. Because profiling used bulk unsorted PBMCs, naive and antigen-experienced compartments could not be compared conclusively.

Receptor amplification or capture employed 5' RACE. The reads were generated on an Illumina HiSeq 2500. A second about 6 to 11 cycle PCR used a sample-barcoded 5' primer and a J-beta primer mix. Each TCR beta cDNA molecule received a unique molecular identifier from a template-switch 5' adaptor carrying 12 random nucleotides. At least 2.5 million CDR3-containing paired-end reads were obtained from each sample. First-strand cDNA was synthesized from all RNA with the Mint cDNA synthesis kit, primed by a TRBC-specific oligonucleotide. Following uracil-DNA glycosylase treatment, a first 18-cycle PCR with universal primers M1SS and BC2_uni_R was performed on all cDNA. In the source study's methods: For normalization, 1 million high-quality reads, each with a distinct molecular identifier, were randomly selected from each sample. Reads with shared molecular identifiers were discarded instead of being binned into consensus sequences. MiTCR, set to a Q25 quality threshold and the strictest error-elimination algorithm, was used for CDR3 identification, clonotype clustering and error correction. A nonparametric unseen species model with Euler transformation was used to estimate lower-bound total TCR beta diversity. TCRdb redid the processing of the public reads, applying fastp at Q25 and MiXCR, and retained in-frame beta chains. Rows are unified per CDR3 protein, each entry keeping the most common DNA and genes. The V and J calls and clone size come from TCRdb's table, not from the authors' own analysis. Present in this sample are 700,000 to 950,000 distinct CDR3 sequences, about 62% of which were seen just once. The ten biggest clones cover 20% to 25% of the sample.

Reading the germline V gene gives CDR1 SQVTM and CDR2 ANQGSEA. The CDR3 measures 13 amino acids from cysteine to phenylalanine. Of all the DNA, just the CDR3 is kept, 39 bases in frame from base 1. V loses 7 bases at its end and J loses 3 bases; junction bases beyond the gene matches: 6. Rearrangement joined TRBV29-1 to TRBJ2-4, with 7 junctional bases fitting TRBD2. Source material: blood. The origin of this receptor is a man between 25 and 39 years old in good health. The nucleotide sequence is TGCAGCGCAAAAGGGGAGGGCAAAAACATTCAGTACTTC. It codes for CSAKGEGKNIQYF.